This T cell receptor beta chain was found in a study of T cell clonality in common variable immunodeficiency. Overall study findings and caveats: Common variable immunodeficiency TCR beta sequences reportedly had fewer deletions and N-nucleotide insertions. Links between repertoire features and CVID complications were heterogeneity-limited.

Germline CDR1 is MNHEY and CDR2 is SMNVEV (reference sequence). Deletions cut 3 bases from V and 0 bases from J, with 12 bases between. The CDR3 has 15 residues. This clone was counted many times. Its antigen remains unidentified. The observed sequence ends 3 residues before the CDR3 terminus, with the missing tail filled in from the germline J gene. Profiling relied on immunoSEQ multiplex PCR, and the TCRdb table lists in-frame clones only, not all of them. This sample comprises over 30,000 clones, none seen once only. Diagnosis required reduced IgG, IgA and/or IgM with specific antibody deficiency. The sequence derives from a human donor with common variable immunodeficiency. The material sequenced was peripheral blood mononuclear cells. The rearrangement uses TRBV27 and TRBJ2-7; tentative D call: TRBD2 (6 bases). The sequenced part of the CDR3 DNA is TGTGCCAGCAGTTTTGAAGGGACTTACTCCTACGAG. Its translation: CASSFEGTYSYE. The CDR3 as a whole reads CASSFEGTYSYEQYF.